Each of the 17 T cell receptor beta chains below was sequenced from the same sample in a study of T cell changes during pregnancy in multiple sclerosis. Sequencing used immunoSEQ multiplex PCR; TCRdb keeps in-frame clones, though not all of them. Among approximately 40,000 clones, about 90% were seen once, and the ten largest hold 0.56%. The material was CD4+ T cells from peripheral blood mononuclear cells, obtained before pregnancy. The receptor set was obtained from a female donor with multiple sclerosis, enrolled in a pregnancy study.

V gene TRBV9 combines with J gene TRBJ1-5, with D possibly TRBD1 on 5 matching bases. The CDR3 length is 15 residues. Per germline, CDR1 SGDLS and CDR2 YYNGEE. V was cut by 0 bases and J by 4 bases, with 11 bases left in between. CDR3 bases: TGTGCCAGCAGCGTAGGTTGGGGGGGGAATCAGCCCCAGCATTTT. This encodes CASSVGWGGNQPQHF.

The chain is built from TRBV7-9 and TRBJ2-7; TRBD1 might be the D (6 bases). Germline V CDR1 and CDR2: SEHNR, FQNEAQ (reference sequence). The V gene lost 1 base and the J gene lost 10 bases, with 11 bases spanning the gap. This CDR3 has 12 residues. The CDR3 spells CASSLDRGHQYF. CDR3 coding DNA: TGTGCCAGCAGCTTAGATAGGGGACACCAGTACTTC.

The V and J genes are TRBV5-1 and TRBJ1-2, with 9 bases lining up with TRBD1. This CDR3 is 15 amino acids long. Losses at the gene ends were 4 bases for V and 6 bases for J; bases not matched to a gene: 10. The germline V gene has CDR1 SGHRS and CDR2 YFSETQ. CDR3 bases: TGCGCCAGCAGCGTCGGACAGGGGAGGTTTGATGGCTACACCTTC. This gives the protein CASSVGQGRFDGYTF.

As DNA, the CDR3 is TGTGCCAGCAGTGAAAGGAGGACAGGCTTTAACTATGGCTACACCTTC. Translated, it gives CASSERRTGFNYGYTF. The chain employs TRBV6-1 and TRBJ1-2; 7 nucleotides agree with TRBD1. Trimming took 2 bases from V and 1 from J; bases not matched to a gene: 7. This CDR3 is built from 16 residues. Looked up from germline, CDR1 is MNHNS and CDR2 is SASEGT.

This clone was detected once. Here the CDR3 DNA reads TGTGCCAGCAGCCTTCAGGATTACTATGGCTACACCTTC. Protein sequence: CASSLQDYYGYTF. V gene TRBV9 combines with J gene TRBJ1-2; D unclear. The CDR3 spans 13 residues. Germline CDR1 reads SGDLS; CDR2 reads YYNGEE. The V gene lost 4 bases and the J gene lost 3 bases, with 10 bases spanning the gap.

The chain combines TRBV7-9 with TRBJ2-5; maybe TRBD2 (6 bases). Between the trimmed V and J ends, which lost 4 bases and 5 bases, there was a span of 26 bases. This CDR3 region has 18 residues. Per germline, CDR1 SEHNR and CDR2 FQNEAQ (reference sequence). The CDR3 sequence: CASSSNFRRHLRGETQYF. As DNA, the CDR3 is TGTGCCAGCAGCTCAAACTTTCGCCGACACCTCCGGGGGGAGACCCAGTACTTC. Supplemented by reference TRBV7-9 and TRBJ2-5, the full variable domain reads DTGVSQNPRHKITKRGQNVTFRCDPISEHNRLYWYRQTLGQGPEFLTYFQNEAQLEKSRLLSDRFSAERPKGSFSTLEIQRTEQGDSAMYLCASSSNFRRHLRGETQYFGPGTRLLVL.

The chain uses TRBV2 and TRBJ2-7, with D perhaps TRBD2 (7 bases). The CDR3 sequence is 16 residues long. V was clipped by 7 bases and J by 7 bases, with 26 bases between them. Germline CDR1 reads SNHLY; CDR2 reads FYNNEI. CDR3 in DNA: TGTGCCAGCACCGGGGGAGGGGGGGCCGCTTTCCGGGAGCAGTACTTC. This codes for CASTGGGGAAFREQYF.

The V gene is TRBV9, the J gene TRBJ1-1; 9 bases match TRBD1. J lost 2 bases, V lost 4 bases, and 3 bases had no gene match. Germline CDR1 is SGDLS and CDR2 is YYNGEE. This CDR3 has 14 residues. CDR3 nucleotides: TGTGCCAGCAGCAATACAGGGGGCAACACTGAAGCTTTCTTT. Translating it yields CASSNTGGNTEAFF.

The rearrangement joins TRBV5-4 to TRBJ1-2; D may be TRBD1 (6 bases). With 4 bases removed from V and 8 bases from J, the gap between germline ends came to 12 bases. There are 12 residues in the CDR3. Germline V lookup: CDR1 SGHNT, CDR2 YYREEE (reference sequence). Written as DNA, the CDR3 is TGTGCCAGCAGCCTGCCCGACAGGGGCTACACCTTC. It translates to CASSLPDRGYTF.

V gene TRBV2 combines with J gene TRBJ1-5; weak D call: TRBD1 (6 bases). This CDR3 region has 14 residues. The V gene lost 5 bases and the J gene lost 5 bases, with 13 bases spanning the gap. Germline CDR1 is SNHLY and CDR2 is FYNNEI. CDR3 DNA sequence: TGTGCCAGCAGTTTCGAGGGGGAGTATCAGCCCCAGCATTTT. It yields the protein CASSFEGEYQPQHF.

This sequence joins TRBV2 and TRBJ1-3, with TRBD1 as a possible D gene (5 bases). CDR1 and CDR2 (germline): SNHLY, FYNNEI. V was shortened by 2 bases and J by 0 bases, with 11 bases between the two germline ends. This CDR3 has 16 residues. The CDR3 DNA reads TGTGCCAGCAGTGAAAGGGCGACAGTCTCTGGAAACACCATATATTTT. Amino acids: CASSERATVSGNTIYF.

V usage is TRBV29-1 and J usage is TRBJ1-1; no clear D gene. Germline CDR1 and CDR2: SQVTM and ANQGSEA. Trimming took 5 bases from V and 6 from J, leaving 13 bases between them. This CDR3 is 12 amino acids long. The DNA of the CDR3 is TGCAGCGTTCCCCCCGGGTCGGCTGAAGCTTTCTTT. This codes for CSVPPGSAEAFF.

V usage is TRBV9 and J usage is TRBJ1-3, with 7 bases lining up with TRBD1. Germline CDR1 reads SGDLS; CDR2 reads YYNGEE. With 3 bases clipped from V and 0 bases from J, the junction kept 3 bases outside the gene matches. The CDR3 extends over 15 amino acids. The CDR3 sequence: CASSGQGISGNTIYF. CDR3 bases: TGTGCCAGCAGCGGACAGGGAATCTCTGGAAACACCATATATTTT.

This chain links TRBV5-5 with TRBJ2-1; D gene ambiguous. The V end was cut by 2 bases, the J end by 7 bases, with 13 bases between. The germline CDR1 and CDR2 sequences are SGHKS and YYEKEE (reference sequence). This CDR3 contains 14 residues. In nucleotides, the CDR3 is TGTGCCAGCAGCTTAAACAGTTGGGTTAATGAGCAGTTCTTC. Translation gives CASSLNSWVNEQFF.

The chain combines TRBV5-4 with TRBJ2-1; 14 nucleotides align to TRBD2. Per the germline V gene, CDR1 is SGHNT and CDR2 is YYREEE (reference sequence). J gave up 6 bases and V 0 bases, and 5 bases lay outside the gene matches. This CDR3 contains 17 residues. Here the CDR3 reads CASSLGLAGGPGNEQFF. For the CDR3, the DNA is TGTGCCAGCAGCTTGGGACTAGCGGGGGGGCCAGGCAATGAGCAGTTCTTC.

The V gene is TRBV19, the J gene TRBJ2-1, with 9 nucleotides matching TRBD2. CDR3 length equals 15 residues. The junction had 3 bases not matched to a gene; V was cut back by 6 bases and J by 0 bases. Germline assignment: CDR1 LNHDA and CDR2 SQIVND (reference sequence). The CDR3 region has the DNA TGTGCCAGTAGCCTAGCGGGGACCTCCTACAATGAGCAGTTCTTC. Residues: CASSLAGTSYNEQFF.

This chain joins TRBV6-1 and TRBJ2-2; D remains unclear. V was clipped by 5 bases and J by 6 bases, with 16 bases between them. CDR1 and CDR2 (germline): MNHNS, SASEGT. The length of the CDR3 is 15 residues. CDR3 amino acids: CASSPILPGSGELFF. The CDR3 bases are TGTGCCAGCAGTCCTATACTTCCAGGTTCCGGGGAGCTGTTTTTT.